This T cell receptor beta chain appears in the sequencing data of a study of beta chain features in type 1 diabetes. General observations from the study: Patients with Type 1 diabetes showed moderately but significantly shorter TCRB CDR3s in all four CD4+ subsets.

CDR1 is MGHRA, CDR2 YSYEKL, per germline. The CDR3 length is 16 residues. V lost 4 bases and J lost 4; bases outside the gene matches: 8. The investigators reverse transcribed all of the isolated RNA, so they sequenced expressed TCRB transcripts. The protocol was immunoSEQ multiplex PCR, while the TCRdb copy is restricted to in-frame clones and leaves out a portion. The sample holds under 150,000 clones, approximately 10% seen once. A word on this clone: Its antigen is as yet unknown.

The sequenced sample was central memory CD4+ T cells from blood. The rearrangement uses TRBV4-1 and TRBJ2-1; the match to TRBD2 covers 9 bases. This clonotype originated in a man aged 25-45 years with type 1 diabetes. The CDR3 loop is CASSLSGTSTYNEQFF. The DNA for the CDR3 is TGCGCCAGCAGCCTCTCCGGGACTAGCACTTACAATGAGCAGTTCTTC.